This T cell receptor (beta chain) came from a study of blood T cell repertoires in COVID-19. Turning to the study itself: Samples came from the United States, Italy and Spain, spanning acute and convalescent COVID-19. PBMCs, B-cell-depleted T cells, or T cells were the source of the cDNA or gDNA that made up the material.

Germline-derived CDR1 and CDR2 are MNHNY and SVGAGI (reference sequence). The CDR3 extends over 15 amino acids. The ends were cut back, 7 bases at V and 2 bases at J, with 17 bases in the middle. Original processing methods: Amplification of reference gene primers was used by the study to estimate nucleated cell counts. Clones were read by immunoSEQ multiplex PCR, and TCRdb kept only the in-frame ones, dropping some. Clonal size and the V and J genes are those of that table, whereas D and trimming came from the DNA. The sample comprises about 260,000 clones, about nine tenths of which are singletons, and about 8.6% rests with the top ten.

The sequence was collected from a man between 35 and 55 years old with active or convalescent COVID-19. The sample taken for sequencing was peripheral blood. J is TRBJ2-5 and V is TRBV6-6; the D gene is possibly TRBD2 (5 bases). The DNA of the CDR3 is TGTGCCAGCACCACCGACCGCCGGGGACAAGAGACCCAGTACTTC. Encoded protein: CASTTDRRGQETQYF.